Included here is one TCR beta chain sequence, with context. This CDR3 spans 14 amino acids. The germline CDR1 and CDR2 sequences are SEHNR and FQNEAQ (reference sequence). V lost 0 bases to trimming and J lost 1 base, with 6 bases between them. This specimen belongs to a study of T cells in Graves' hyperthyroidism and ophthalmopathy. Looking at the study overall: Sampling of peripheral blood happened at initial diagnosis, prior to any treatment.

The TCR beta CDR3 regions underwent amplification using RNA transcripts as the source. When the TCR CDR3 underwent first-round RT-PCR, the HTBI primer set was used. TCRdb fed the multiplex PCR reads into MiXCR, producing one record per CDR3 protein. Here the sample spans a few hundred thousand distinct CDR3 sequences, roughly a sixth being singletons. Exclusions: uncontrolled infection, other autoimmune disease, pregnancy, lactation. For the diagnoses, clinical symptoms, serum thyroxine and TRAb, thyroid ultrasound and orbital computed tomography were used. V and J are TRBV7-9 and TRBJ1-2; D unresolved. Material for sequencing was blood. The sequence derives from a woman between 50 and 59 years old with Graves' hyperthyroidism. For the CDR3, the DNA is TGTGCCAGCAGCTTAGCAGCCAGTAACTATGGCTACACCTTC. Residues: CASSLAASNYGYTF.